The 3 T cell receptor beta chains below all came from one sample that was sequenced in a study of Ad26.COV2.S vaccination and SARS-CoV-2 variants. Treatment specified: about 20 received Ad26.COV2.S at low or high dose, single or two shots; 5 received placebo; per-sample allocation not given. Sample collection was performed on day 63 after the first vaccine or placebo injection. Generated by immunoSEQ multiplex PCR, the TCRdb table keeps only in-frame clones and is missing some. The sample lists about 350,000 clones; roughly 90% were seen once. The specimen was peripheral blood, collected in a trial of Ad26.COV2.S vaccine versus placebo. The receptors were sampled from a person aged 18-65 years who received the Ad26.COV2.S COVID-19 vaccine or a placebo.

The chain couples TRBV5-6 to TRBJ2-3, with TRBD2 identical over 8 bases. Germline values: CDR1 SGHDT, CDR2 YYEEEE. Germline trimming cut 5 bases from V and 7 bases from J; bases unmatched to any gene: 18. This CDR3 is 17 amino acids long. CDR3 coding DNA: TGTGCCAGCAGTCAGACTATAGTTGCGGGAGGTGTAAATACGCAGTATTTT. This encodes CASSQTIVAGGVNTQYF.

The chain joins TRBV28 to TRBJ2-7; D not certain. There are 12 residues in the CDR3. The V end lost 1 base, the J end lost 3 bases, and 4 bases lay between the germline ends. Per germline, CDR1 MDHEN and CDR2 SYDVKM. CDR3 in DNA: TGTGCCAGCAGTTTATCCCGCTACGAGCAGTACTTC. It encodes CASSLSRYEQYF.

The CDR3 sequence is CASSVELATKEQFF. The DNA for the CDR3 is TGTGCCAGCAGCGTAGAACTAGCCACCAAGGAGCAGTTCTTC. The rearrangement links TRBV9 to TRBJ2-1; TRBD2 is a possible D gene (6 bases). With 0 bases removed from V and 10 bases from J, the gap between germline ends came to 14 bases. The CDR3 consists of 14 residues. CDR1 is SGDLS, CDR2 YYNGEE, per germline. The variable domain in full, with the rest retrieved from reference TRBV9 and TRBJ2-1, is DSGVTQTPKHLITATGQRVTLRCSPRSGDLSVYWYQQSLDQGLQFLIQYYNGEERAKGNILERFSAQQFPDLHSELNLSSLELGDSALYFCASSVELATKEQFFGPGTRLTVL.